This is a list of T cell receptor beta chains from one sample in a study of blood T cells in healthy people across ages. TCRdb re-called the 5' RACE reads through MiXCR, storing one row per CDR3 protein. The sample records some 1.5 million distinct CDR3 sequences, approximately 42% being singletons. Sequencing used blood. The receptors shown here come from a woman under 30 in good health. CDR3s include the opening cysteine and the closing phenylalanine or tryptophan. Fields, in order: CDR3 length, D gene, clone size, V gene, J gene, CDR3 protein, CDR3 DNA. The D gene is left open where the match is weak. Expanded clones are given a class, and other clones once, few, many or no size at all.

len: 17; d_gene: TRBD2; abundance: -; v_gene: TRBV12-3/TRBV12-4; j_gene: TRBJ2-7; CDR3aa: CASSSVAGGLGYNEQYF; CDR3nt: TGTGCCAGCAGTTCAGTAGCGGGGGGGTTGGGATACAATGAGCAGTACTTC
len: 13; d_gene: TRBD2; abundance: -; v_gene: TRBV29-1; j_gene: TRBJ2-7; CDR3aa: CSVVAGSSYEQYF; CDR3nt: TGCAGCGTTGTAGCGGGAAGCTCCTACGAGCAGTACTTC
len: 12; d_gene: -; abundance: many; v_gene: TRBV5-1; j_gene: TRBJ2-3; CDR3aa: CASSSTGDTQYF; CDR3nt: TGCGCCAGCAGCTCTACTGGAGATACGCAGTATTTT
len: 18; d_gene: -; abundance: -; v_gene: TRBV20-1; j_gene: TRBJ1-1; CDR3aa: CSAIGGETVGRMNTEAFF; CDR3nt: TGCAGTGCTATTGGTGGGGAAACGGTTGGGCGGATGAACACTGAAGCTTTCTTT
len: 15; d_gene: TRBD1; abundance: -; v_gene: TRBV27; j_gene: TRBJ2-1; CDR3aa: CASTNRDRGFNEQFF; CDR3nt: TGTGCCAGCACCAACCGGGACAGGGGTTTTAATGAGCAGTTCTTC
len: 12; d_gene: -; abundance: few; v_gene: TRBV28; j_gene: TRBJ1-2; CDR3aa: CASLTSGRGYTF; CDR3nt: TGTGCCAGCTTAACATCAGGGAGGGGCTACACCTTC
len: 13; d_gene: TRBD1; abundance: -; v_gene: TRBV20-1; j_gene: TRBJ2-7; CDR3aa: CSATGWVGKEQYF; CDR3nt: TGCAGTGCGACAGGGTGGGTCGGGAAGGAGCAGTACTTC
len: 18; d_gene: -; abundance: -; v_gene: TRBV5-1; j_gene: TRBJ2-6; CDR3aa: CASSSGSQFTSGANVLTF; CDR3nt: TGCGCCAGCAGTTCGGGGTCCCAATTTACATCTGGGGCCAACGTCCTGACTTTC
len: 18; d_gene: TRBD2; abundance: -; v_gene: TRBV24-1; j_gene: TRBJ2-1; CDR3aa: CATSDSQLAGFGYNEQFF; CDR3nt: TGTGCCACCAGTGATTCCCAACTAGCGGGCTTTGGCTACAATGAGCAGTTCTTC
len: 13; d_gene: -; abundance: few; v_gene: TRBV7-8; j_gene: TRBJ1-1; CDR3aa: CASSTLFRTEAFF; CDR3nt: TGTGCCAGCAGCACGCTTTTTAGGACTGAAGCTTTCTTT
len: 13; d_gene: -; abundance: -; v_gene: TRBV24-1; j_gene: TRBJ2-1; CDR3aa: CATSGGGVETQFF; CDR3nt: TGTGCCACCAGTGGTGGAGGCGTAGAGACCCAGTTCTTC
len: 15; d_gene: TRBD1; abundance: few; v_gene: TRBV6-5; j_gene: TRBJ1-4; CDR3aa: CASRRVTGGNEKLFF; CDR3nt: TGTGCCAGCAGACGAGTGACAGGGGGGAATGAAAAACTGTTTTTT
len: 13; d_gene: -; abundance: few; v_gene: TRBV12-3/TRBV12-4; j_gene: TRBJ2-5; CDR3aa: CASSGPGRETQYF; CDR3nt: TGTGCCAGCAGTGGCCCGGGGAGAGAGACCCAGTACTTC
len: 15; d_gene: -; abundance: once; v_gene: TRBV11-2; j_gene: TRBJ2-5; CDR3aa: CASSYGLASQETQYF; CDR3nt: TGTGCCAGCAGCTACGGCCTAGCGAGCCAAGAGACCCAGTACTTC
len: 18; d_gene: TRBD2; abundance: -; v_gene: TRBV7-6; j_gene: TRBJ2-3; CDR3aa: CASSPRTSGATSTDTQYF; CDR3nt: TGTGCCAGCAGCCCCCGGACTAGCGGGGCCACTAGCACAGATACGCAGTATTTT
len: 15; d_gene: -; abundance: -; v_gene: TRBV21-1; j_gene: TRBJ2-5; CDR3aa: CASRRWDRDGETQYF; CDR3nt: TGTGCCAGCAGAAGGTGGGACAGGGATGGGGAGACCCAGTACTTC
len: 17; d_gene: TRBD2; abundance: -; v_gene: TRBV15; j_gene: TRBJ2-3; CDR3aa: CATSRTSGLVDTDTQYF; CDR3nt: TGTGCCACCAGCAGAACGTCGGGACTAGTTGATACAGATACGCAGTATTTT
len: 17; d_gene: TRBD2; abundance: -; v_gene: TRBV14; j_gene: TRBJ2-1; CDR3aa: CAGSRKLGLAGNNEQFF; CDR3nt: TGTGCCGGCAGCCGAAAATTGGGACTAGCTGGGAACAATGAGCAGTTCTTC
len: 17; d_gene: -; abundance: -; v_gene: TRBV5-5; j_gene: TRBJ1-6; CDR3aa: CASSLAPVGQLGSPLHF; CDR3nt: TGTGCCAGCAGCTTGGCCCCAGTTGGACAGTTAGGTTCACCCCTCCACTTT
len: 17; d_gene: -; abundance: -; v_gene: TRBV11-1; j_gene: TRBJ1-1; CDR3aa: CASSLDLVLETNTEAFF; CDR3nt: TGTGCCAGCAGCTTAGACCTCGTGCTTGAGACGAACACTGAAGCTTTCTTT
len: 14; d_gene: -; abundance: -; v_gene: TRBV28; j_gene: TRBJ1-1; CDR3aa: CASSKSPVGTEAFF; CDR3nt: TGTGCCAGCAGCAAGTCGCCCGTGGGGACTGAAGCTTTCTTT
len: 16; d_gene: -; abundance: -; v_gene: TRBV10-3; j_gene: TRBJ2-7; CDR3aa: CAISESGVGPSYEQYF; CDR3nt: TGTGCCATCAGTGAGTCAGGGGTGGGGCCCTCCTACGAGCAGTACTTC
len: 15; d_gene: -; abundance: -; v_gene: TRBV3-1; j_gene: TRBJ2-3; CDR3aa: CASSTIAASTDTQYF; CDR3nt: TGTGCCAGCAGTACCATAGCGGCTTCCACAGATACGCAGTATTTT
len: 14; d_gene: -; abundance: -; v_gene: TRBV4-1; j_gene: TRBJ2-2; CDR3aa: CASSQGAIGGELFF; CDR3nt: TGCGCCAGCAGCCAGGGGGCGATAGGCGGGGAGCTGTTTTTT
len: 15; d_gene: TRBD2; abundance: -; v_gene: TRBV6-5; j_gene: TRBJ2-7; CDR3aa: CASSGGGEGSYEQYF; CDR3nt: TGTGCCAGCAGTGGCGGGGGAGAGGGCTCCTACGAGCAGTACTTC
len: 15; d_gene: -; abundance: -; v_gene: TRBV7-8; j_gene: TRBJ1-5; CDR3aa: CASSLAWESNQPQHF; CDR3nt: TGTGCCAGCAGCTTAGCTTGGGAATCCAATCAGCCCCAGCATTTT
len: 15; d_gene: TRBD1; abundance: -; v_gene: TRBV7-8; j_gene: TRBJ2-2; CDR3aa: CASSRGGSGTGELFF; CDR3nt: TGTGCCAGCAGCAGAGGGGGCTCGGGCACCGGGGAGCTGTTTTTT
len: 14; d_gene: -; abundance: -; v_gene: TRBV9; j_gene: TRBJ1-1; CDR3aa: CASSDQTANTEAFF; CDR3nt: TGTGCCAGCAGCGACCAGACAGCGAACACTGAAGCTTTCTTT
len: 18; d_gene: TRBD2; abundance: -; v_gene: TRBV7-2; j_gene: TRBJ2-1; CDR3aa: CASSSPLGSGSSYNEQFF; CDR3nt: TGTGCCAGCAGCTCTCCCCTCGGTAGCGGGAGCTCCTACAATGAGCAGTTCTTC
len: 18; d_gene: TRBD2; abundance: -; v_gene: TRBV6-1; j_gene: TRBJ2-3; CDR3aa: CASSPRTSGGVSTDTQYF; CDR3nt: TGTGCCAGCAGTCCGCGGACTAGCGGTGGTGTTAGCACAGATACGCAGTATTTT
len: 16; d_gene: TRBD1; abundance: -; v_gene: TRBV20-1; j_gene: TRBJ1-4; CDR3aa: CSARNRGLETNEKLFF; CDR3nt: TGCAGTGCTAGGAACAGGGGGCTGGAGACTAATGAAAAACTGTTTTTT
len: 16; d_gene: -; abundance: -; v_gene: TRBV11-2; j_gene: TRBJ1-5; CDR3aa: CASSLATGRAAQPQHF; CDR3nt: TGTGCCAGCAGCCTCGCTACAGGCCGGGCAGCTCAGCCCCAGCATTTT
len: 16; d_gene: TRBD2; abundance: -; v_gene: TRBV7-2; j_gene: TRBJ2-3; CDR3aa: CASSLFLAESTDTQYF; CDR3nt: TGTGCCAGCAGCTTATTCCTAGCGGAGAGCACAGATACGCAGTATTTT
len: 12; d_gene: -; abundance: -; v_gene: TRBV6-5; j_gene: TRBJ2-5; CDR3aa: CASSYWGTEQYF; CDR3nt: TGTGCCAGCAGTTACTGGGGGACTGAGCAGTACTTC
len: 13; d_gene: -; abundance: few; v_gene: TRBV7-2; j_gene: TRBJ2-1; CDR3aa: CASSLDLGGEQFF; CDR3nt: TGTGCCAGCAGCTTGGATCTTGGAGGTGAGCAGTTCTTC
len: 17; d_gene: TRBD2; abundance: -; v_gene: TRBV5-1; j_gene: TRBJ2-1; CDR3aa: CASSLGGLAGARDEQFF; CDR3nt: TGCGCCAGCAGCCTGGGAGGACTAGCGGGAGCAAGAGATGAGCAGTTCTTC
len: 18; d_gene: -; abundance: -; v_gene: TRBV12-3/TRBV12-4; j_gene: TRBJ2-1; CDR3aa: CASSLENRAGEGYNEQFF; CDR3nt: TGTGCCAGCAGTTTAGAAAATAGGGCAGGGGAGGGCTACAATGAGCAGTTCTTC
len: 13; d_gene: -; abundance: -; v_gene: TRBV6-2/TRBV6-3; j_gene: TRBJ2-1; CDR3aa: CASRLSGVDEQFF; CDR3nt: TGTGCCAGCAGGCTATCTGGGGTGGATGAGCAGTTCTTC
len: 16; d_gene: -; abundance: -; v_gene: TRBV7-8; j_gene: TRBJ2-3; CDR3aa: CASSLERRPSTDTQYF; CDR3nt: TGTGCCAGCAGCTTAGAGCGCCGTCCGAGCACAGATACGCAGTATTTT
len: 18; d_gene: -; abundance: -; v_gene: TRBV4-3; j_gene: TRBJ1-1; CDR3aa: CASSQGGTAGLGNTEAFF; CDR3nt: TGCGCCAGCAGCCAAGGGGGAACAGCGGGCTTAGGGAACACTGAAGCTTTCTTT
len: 17; d_gene: TRBD2; abundance: -; v_gene: TRBV5-1; j_gene: TRBJ2-1; CDR3aa: CASSLGSGTSGLNEQFF; CDR3nt: TGCGCCAGCAGCTTGGGTTCCGGGACTAGCGGTTTGAATGAGCAGTTCTTC
len: 14; d_gene: -; abundance: -; v_gene: TRBV3-1; j_gene: TRBJ1-4; CDR3aa: CASTSMERDEKLFF; CDR3nt: TGTGCCAGCACCTCAATGGAGCGCGATGAAAAACTGTTTTTT
len: 15; d_gene: -; abundance: -; v_gene: TRBV7-9; j_gene: TRBJ2-5; CDR3aa: CASSPGTLLGETQYF; CDR3nt: TGTGCCAGCAGCCCCGGTACTCTGTTGGGGGAGACCCAGTACTTC
len: 15; d_gene: -; abundance: -; v_gene: TRBV6-6; j_gene: TRBJ2-1; CDR3aa: CASRAERTGYNEQFF; CDR3nt: TGTGCCAGCCGCGCGGAGCGAACTGGGTACAATGAGCAGTTCTTC
len: 14; d_gene: -; abundance: few; v_gene: TRBV12-3/TRBV12-4; j_gene: TRBJ1-4; CDR3aa: CASSFVQLNEKLFF; CDR3nt: TGTGCCAGCAGTTTTGTTCAGCTTAATGAAAAACTGTTTTTT
len: 13; d_gene: TRBD1; abundance: once; v_gene: TRBV6-5; j_gene: TRBJ1-5; CDR3aa: CASSYDRGQPQHF; CDR3nt: TGTGCCAGCAGTTACGACAGGGGTCAGCCCCAGCATTTT
len: 15; d_gene: -; abundance: -; v_gene: TRBV7-2; j_gene: TRBJ1-6; CDR3aa: CASSPGLGLRSPLHF; CDR3nt: TGTGCCAGCAGCCCTGGACTGGGTCTCAGGTCACCCCTCCACTTT
len: 16; d_gene: -; abundance: -; v_gene: TRBV20-1; j_gene: TRBJ2-3; CDR3aa: CSATGDNSSPTDTQYF; CDR3nt: TGCAGTGCAACCGGGGACAACTCCTCTCCCACAGATACGCAGTATTTT
len: 15; d_gene: TRBD1; abundance: -; v_gene: TRBV6-5; j_gene: TRBJ2-7; CDR3aa: CASRNRDRGAYEQYF; CDR3nt: TGTGCCAGCAGAAACCGGGACAGGGGGGCCTACGAGCAGTACTTC
len: 13; d_gene: TRBD1; abundance: -; v_gene: TRBV12-3/TRBV12-4; j_gene: TRBJ1-2; CDR3aa: CASSLTGGWGYTF; CDR3nt: TGTGCCAGCAGCTTGACAGGGGGCTGGGGCTACACCTTC
len: 17; d_gene: TRBD2; abundance: -; v_gene: TRBV4-3; j_gene: TRBJ2-2; CDR3aa: CASSTNRLAGVNGELFF; CDR3nt: TGCGCCAGCAGCACAAATAGACTAGCGGGAGTGAACGGGGAGCTGTTTTTT
len: 13; d_gene: -; abundance: -; v_gene: TRBV20-1; j_gene: TRBJ1-2; CDR3aa: CSARDPGVDGYTF; CDR3nt: TGCAGTGCTAGAGACCCGGGGGTGGATGGCTACACCTTC
len: 15; d_gene: TRBD2; abundance: -; v_gene: TRBV5-1; j_gene: TRBJ2-7; CDR3aa: CASSKTGTSLYEQYF; CDR3nt: TGCGCCAGCAGCAAGACCGGGACTAGCCTCTACGAGCAGTACTTC
len: 15; d_gene: -; abundance: -; v_gene: TRBV29-1; j_gene: TRBJ1-6; CDR3aa: CSAKVGGLGNSPLHF; CDR3nt: TGCAGCGCTAAAGTAGGGGGGTTGGGAAATTCACCCCTCCACTTT
len: 15; d_gene: -; abundance: -; v_gene: TRBV5-5; j_gene: TRBJ2-6; CDR3aa: CASSLDFSGANVLTF; CDR3nt: TGTGCCAGCAGCCTTGACTTCTCTGGGGCCAACGTCCTGACTTTC